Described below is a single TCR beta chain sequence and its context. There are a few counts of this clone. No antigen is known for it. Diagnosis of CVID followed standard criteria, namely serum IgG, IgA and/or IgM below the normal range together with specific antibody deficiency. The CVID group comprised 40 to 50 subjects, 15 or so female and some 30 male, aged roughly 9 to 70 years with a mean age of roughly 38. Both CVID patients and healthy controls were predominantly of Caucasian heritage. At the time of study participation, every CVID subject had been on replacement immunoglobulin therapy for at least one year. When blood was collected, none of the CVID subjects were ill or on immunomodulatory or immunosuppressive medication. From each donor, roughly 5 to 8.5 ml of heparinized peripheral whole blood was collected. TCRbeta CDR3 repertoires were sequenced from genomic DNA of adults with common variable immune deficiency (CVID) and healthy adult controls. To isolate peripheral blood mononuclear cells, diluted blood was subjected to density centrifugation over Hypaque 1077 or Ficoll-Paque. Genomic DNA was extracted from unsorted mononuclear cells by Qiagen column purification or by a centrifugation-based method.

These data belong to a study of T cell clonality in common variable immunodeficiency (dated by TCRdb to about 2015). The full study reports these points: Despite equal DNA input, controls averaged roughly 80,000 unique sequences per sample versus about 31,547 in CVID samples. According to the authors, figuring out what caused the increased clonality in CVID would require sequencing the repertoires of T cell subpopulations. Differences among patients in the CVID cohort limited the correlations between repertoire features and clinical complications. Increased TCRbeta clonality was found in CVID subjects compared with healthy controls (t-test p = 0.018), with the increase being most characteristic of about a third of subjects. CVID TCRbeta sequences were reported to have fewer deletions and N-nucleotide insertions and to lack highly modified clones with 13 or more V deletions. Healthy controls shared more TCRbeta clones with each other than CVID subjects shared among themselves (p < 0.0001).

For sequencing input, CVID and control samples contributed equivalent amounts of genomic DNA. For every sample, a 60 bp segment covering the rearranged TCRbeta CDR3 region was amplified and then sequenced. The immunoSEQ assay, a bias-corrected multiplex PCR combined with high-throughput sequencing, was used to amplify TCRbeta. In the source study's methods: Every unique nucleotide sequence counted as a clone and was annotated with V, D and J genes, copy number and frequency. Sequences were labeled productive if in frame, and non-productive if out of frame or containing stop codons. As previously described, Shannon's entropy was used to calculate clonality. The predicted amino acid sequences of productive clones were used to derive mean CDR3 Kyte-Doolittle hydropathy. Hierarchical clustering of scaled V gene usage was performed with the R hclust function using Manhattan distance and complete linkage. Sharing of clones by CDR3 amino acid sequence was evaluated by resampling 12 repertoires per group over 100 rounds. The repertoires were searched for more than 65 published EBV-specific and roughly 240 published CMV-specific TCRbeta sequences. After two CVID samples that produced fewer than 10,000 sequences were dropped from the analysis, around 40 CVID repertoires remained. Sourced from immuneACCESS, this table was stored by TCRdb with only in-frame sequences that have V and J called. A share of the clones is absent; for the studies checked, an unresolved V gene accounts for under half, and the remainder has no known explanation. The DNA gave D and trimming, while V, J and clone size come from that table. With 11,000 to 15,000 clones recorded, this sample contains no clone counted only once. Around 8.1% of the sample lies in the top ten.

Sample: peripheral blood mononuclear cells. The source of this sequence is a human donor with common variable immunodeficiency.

The CDR3 DNA, read in part, is TGTGCCAGTAGCGTCGGGACAGGGTATCTA. Its protein product is CASSVGTGYL. The complete CDR3 sequence is CASSVGTGYLAFF. The rearrangement combines TRBV19 with TRBJ1-1; TRBD1 fits 9 bases in the junction. The read halts 3 residues ahead of the CDR3 end, with the missing end drawn from the germline J gene. Counted from cysteine to phenylalanine, this CDR3 has 13 amino acids. Sequencing covers 30 bases of the CDR3, shown here with the frame starting at base 1. CDR1 and CDR2 (LNHDA, SQIVND) derive from the germline V gene (reference sequence).